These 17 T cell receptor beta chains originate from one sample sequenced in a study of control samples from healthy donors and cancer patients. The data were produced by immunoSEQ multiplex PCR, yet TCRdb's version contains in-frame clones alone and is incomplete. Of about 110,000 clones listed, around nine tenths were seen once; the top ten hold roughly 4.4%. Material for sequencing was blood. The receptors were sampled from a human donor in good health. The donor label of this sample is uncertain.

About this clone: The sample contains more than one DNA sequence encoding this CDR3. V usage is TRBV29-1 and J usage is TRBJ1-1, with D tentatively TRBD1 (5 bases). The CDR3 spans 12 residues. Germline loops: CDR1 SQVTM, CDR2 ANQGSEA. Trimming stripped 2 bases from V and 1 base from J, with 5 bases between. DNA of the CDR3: TGCAGCGTTGAAAGGGGGAACACTGAAGCTTTCTTT. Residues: CSVERGNTEAFF.

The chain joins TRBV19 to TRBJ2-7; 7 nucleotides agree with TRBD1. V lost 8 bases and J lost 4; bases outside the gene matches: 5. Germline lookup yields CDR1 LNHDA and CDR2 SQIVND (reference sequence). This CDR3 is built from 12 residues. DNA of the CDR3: TGTGCCAGTGCGGACAGGAGATACGAGCAGTACGTC. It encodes CASADRRYEQYV.

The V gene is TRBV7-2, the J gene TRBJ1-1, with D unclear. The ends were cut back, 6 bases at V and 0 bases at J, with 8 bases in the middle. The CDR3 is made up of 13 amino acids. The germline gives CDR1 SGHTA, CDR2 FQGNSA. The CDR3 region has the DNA TGTGCCAGCAGTCAAGGTATGAACACTGAAGCTTTCTTT. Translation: CASSQGMNTEAFF.

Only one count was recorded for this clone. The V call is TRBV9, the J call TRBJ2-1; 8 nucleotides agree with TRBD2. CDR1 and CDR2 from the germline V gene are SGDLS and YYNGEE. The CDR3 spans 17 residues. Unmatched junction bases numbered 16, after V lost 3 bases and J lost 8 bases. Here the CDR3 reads CASSAQIAGWGSDEQFF. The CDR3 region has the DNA TGTGCCAGCAGCGCCCAGATAGCGGGGTGGGGTTCAGATGAGCAGTTCTTC. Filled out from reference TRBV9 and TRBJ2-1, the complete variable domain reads DSGVTQTPKHLITATGQRVTLRCSPRSGDLSVYWYQQSLDQGLQFLIQYYNGEERAKGNILERFSAQQFPDLHSELNLSSLELGDSALYFCASSAQIAGWGSDEQFFGPGTRLTVL.

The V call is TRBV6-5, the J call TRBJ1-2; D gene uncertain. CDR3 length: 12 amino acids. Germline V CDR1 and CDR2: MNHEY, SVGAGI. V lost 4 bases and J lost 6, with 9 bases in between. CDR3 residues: CASSSTGDGYTF. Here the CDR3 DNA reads TGTGCCAGCAGTTCGACCGGGGATGGCTACACCTTC.

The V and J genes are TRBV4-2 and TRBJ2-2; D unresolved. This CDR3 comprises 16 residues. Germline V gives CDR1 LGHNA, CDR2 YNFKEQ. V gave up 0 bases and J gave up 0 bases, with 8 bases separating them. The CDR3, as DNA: TGTGCCAGCAGCCAAGAGTGGACGGCGAACACCGGGGAGCTGTTTTTT. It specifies CASSQEWTANTGELFF.

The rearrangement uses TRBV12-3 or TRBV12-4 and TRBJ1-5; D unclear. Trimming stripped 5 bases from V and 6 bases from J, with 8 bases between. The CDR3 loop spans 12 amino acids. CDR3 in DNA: TGTGCCAGCAGTACTTTGAGTCAGCCCCAGCATTTT. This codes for CASSTLSQPQHF.

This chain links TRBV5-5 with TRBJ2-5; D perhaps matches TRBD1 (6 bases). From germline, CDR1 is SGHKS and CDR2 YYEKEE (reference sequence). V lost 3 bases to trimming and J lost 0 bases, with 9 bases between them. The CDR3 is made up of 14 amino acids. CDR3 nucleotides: TGTGCCAGCAGCTCGGCAGGGGACCAAGAGACCCAGTACTTC. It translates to CASSSAGDQETQYF.

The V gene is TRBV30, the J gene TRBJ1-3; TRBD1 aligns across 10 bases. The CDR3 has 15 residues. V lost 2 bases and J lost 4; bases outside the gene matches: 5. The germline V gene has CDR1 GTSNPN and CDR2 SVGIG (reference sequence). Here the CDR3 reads CAWSPGTGDGNTIYF. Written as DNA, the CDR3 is TGTGCCTGGAGTCCCGGGACAGGGGACGGAAACACCATATATTTT.

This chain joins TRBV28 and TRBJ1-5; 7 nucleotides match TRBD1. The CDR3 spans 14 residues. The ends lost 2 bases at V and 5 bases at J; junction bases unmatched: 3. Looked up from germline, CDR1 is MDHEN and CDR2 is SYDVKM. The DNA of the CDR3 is TGTGCCAGCAGTTTAGGGACAGAGTATCAGCCCCAGCATTTT. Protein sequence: CASSLGTEYQPQHF. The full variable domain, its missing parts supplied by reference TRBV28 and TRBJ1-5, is DVKVTQSSRYLVKRTGEKVFLECVQDMDHENMFWYRQDPGLGLRLIYFSYDVKMKEKGDIPEGYSVSREKKERFSLILESASTNQTSMYLCASSLGTEYQPQHFGDGTRLSIL.

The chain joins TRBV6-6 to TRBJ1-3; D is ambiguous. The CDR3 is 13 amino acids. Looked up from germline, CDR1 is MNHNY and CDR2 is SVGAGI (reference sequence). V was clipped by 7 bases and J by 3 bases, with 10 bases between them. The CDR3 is CASTPPGGNTIYF. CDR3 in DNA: TGTGCCAGCACCCCCCCAGGTGGAAACACCATATATTTT.

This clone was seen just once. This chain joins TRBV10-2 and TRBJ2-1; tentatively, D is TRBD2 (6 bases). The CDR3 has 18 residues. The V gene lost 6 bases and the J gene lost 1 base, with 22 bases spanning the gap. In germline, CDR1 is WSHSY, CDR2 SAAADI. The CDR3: CASRRGIQRSTSYNEQFF. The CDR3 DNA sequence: TGCGCCAGCAGGCGGGGAATTCAGAGATCGACATCCTACAATGAGCAGTTCTTC.

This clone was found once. The chain's CDR3 is CASSLSPRTVAFF. CDR3 nucleotide sequence: TGTGCCAGCAGTTTATCCCCGCGGACAGTGGCTTTCTTT. This chain uses TRBV28 with TRBJ1-1; the D gene is possibly TRBD1 (6 bases). Between the trimmed V and J ends, which lost 1 base and 11 bases, there was a span of 14 bases. CDR3 length equals 13 residues. Per the germline V gene, CDR1 is MDHEN and CDR2 is SYDVKM.

DNA for the CDR3: TGTGCCAGCAGTGATGGGTTGAGCACCGGGGAGCTGTTTTTT. Its protein product is CASSDGLSTGELFF. The chain combines TRBV6-1 with TRBJ2-2; D is unresolved. V was pared by 3 bases and J by 4 bases, with 9 bases between. Germline V gene lookup returns CDR1 MNHNS and CDR2 SASEGT. The CDR3 is 14 residues long.

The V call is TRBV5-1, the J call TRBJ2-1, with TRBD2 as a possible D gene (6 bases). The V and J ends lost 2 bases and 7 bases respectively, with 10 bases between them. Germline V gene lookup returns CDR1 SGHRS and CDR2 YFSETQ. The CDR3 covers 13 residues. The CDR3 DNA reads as TGCGCCAGCAGCTTCTTTCGGGGGAATGAGCAGTTCTTC. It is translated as CASSFFRGNEQFF. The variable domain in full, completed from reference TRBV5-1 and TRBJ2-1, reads KAGVTQTPRYLIKTRGQQVTLSCSPISGHRSVSWYQQTPGQGLQFLFEYFSETQRNKGNFPGRFSGRQFSNSRSEMNVSTLELGDSALYLCASSFFRGNEQFFGPGTRLTVL.

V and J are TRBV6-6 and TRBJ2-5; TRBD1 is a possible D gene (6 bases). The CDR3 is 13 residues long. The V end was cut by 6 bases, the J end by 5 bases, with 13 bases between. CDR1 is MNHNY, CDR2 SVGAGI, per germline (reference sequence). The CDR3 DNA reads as TGTGCCAGCAGGCAGGGGCAGCGGGAGACCCAGTACTTC. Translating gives CASRQGQRETQYF.

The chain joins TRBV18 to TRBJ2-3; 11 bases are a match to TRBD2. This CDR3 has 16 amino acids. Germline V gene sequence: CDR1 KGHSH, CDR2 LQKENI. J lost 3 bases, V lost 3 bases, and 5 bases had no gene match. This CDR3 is CASSPNSGGATDTQYF. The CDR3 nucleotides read TGTGCCAGCTCACCCAATAGCGGGGGGGCTACAGATACGCAGTATTTT.